A selection of T cell receptor beta chains follows, all from one sample in a study of blood T cell repertoires in COVID-19. Profiling relied on immunoSEQ multiplex PCR, and the TCRdb table lists in-frame clones only, not all of them. Counted here are about 250,000 clones, around 90% occurring once; the ten biggest clones make up 3% to 3.5%. Sequenced material: peripheral blood. These receptors came from a man aged 18 to 35 with active or convalescent COVID-19. Both conserved end residues are part of each CDR3. A D gene is named only where the DNA matches it firmly. Clone size is shown for a subset of rows, as once, few, many or a class of expanded clone.

j_call | cdr3_length | d_call | clone_size | v_call | cdr3_aa | cdr3_nt
TRBJ1-2 | 16 | . | . | TRBV11-2 | CASSFRLRTANYGYTF | TGTGCCAGCAGCTTCCGCCTCCGTACAGCTAACTATGGCTACACCTTC
TRBJ2-7 | 14 | . | . | TRBV11-2 | CASSLGFRGYEQYF | TGTGCCAGCAGCTTAGGATTTAGGGGGTACGAGCAGTACTTC
TRBJ1-6 | 14 | . | few | TRBV7-2 | CASSLTVYNSPLHF | TGTGCCAGCAGCTTGACAGTATATAATTCACCCCTCCACTTT
TRBJ1-3 | 18 | TRBD1 | . | TRBV30 | CAWRGVGDRGPPGNTIYF | TGTGCCTGGAGAGGGGTCGGGGACAGGGGGCCCCCTGGAAACACCATATATTTT
TRBJ2-2 | 13 | . | . | TRBV7-3 | CASSLEGAGELFF | TGTGCCAGCAGCTTGGAGGGAGCCGGGGAGCTGTTTTTT
TRBJ2-7 | 15 | TRBD2 | once | TRBV19 | CASTPGAGGAYEQYF | TGTGCCAGTACCCCTGGGGCGGGAGGGGCCTACGAGCAGTACTTC
TRBJ1-1 | 13 | . | . | TRBV11-2 | CASHIPGGTEAFF | TGTGCCAGCCATATACCGGGAGGCACTGAAGCTTTCTTT
TRBJ2-2 | 14 | TRBD2 | . | TRBV6-6 | CASKRGGGTGELFF | TGTGCCAGCAAGCGGGGGGGCGGCACCGGGGAGCTGTTTTTT
TRBJ2-7 | 13 | TRBD1 | . | TRBV7-3 | CASSQDRNYEQYF | TGTGCCAGCAGCCAGGACAGGAACTACGAGCAGTACTTC
TRBJ2-5 | 16 | TRBD2 | . | TRBV3-1/TRBV3-2 | CASSHGPTSGLRTQYF | TGTGCCAGCAGCCATGGGCCCACTAGCGGGCTCAGGACCCAGTACTTC
TRBJ1-2 | 14 | . | . | TRBV20-1 | CSASNLQGSYGYTF | TGCAGTGCTAGTAACCTCCAGGGGAGCTATGGCTACACCTTC
TRBJ2-3 | 15 | TRBD1 | once | TRBV2 | CASSETGVGTDTQYF | TGTGCCAGCAGTGAAACAGGGGTAGGCACAGATACGCAGTATTTT
TRBJ2-1 | 14 | TRBD2 | . | TRBV5-4 | CASSLAGSGNEQFF | TGTGCCAGCAGCTTAGCGGGATCGGGGAATGAGCAGTTCTTC
TRBJ2-2 | 14 | TRBD2 | . | TRBV19 | CASSLAGGTGELFF | TGTGCCAGTAGTTTGGCGGGAGGAACCGGGGAGCTGTTTTTT
TRBJ1-6 | 14 | . | . | TRBV7-2 | CASSFEAYNSPLHF | TGTGCCAGCAGCTTTGAGGCATATAATTCACCCCTCCACTTT
TRBJ1-4 | 15 | . | once | TRBV4-3 | CASSPRRGTNEKLFF | TGCGCCAGCAGCCCCCGACGGGGAACTAATGAAAAACTGTTTTTT
TRBJ2-3 | 14 | . | once | TRBV29-1 | CSVCWLAFTDTQYF | TGCAGCGTTTGTTGGTTAGCTTTCACAGATACGCAGTATTTT
TRBJ1-2 | 16 | TRBD1 | . | TRBV20-1 | CSASPGQGIFNYGYTF | TGCAGTGCTAGTCCCGGACAGGGAATCTTTAACTATGGCTACACCTTC
TRBJ2-2 | 15 | . | once | TRBV5-6 | CASSLVDYGTGELFF | TGTGCCAGCAGCTTGGTTGACTATGGGACCGGGGAGCTGTTTTTT
TRBJ1-5 | 14 | . | once | TRBV27 | CASSLSRGGQPQHF | TGTGCCAGCAGTTTGAGCAGGGGCGGACAGCCCCAGCATTTT
TRBJ2-1 | 14 | . | . | TRBV5-1 | CASSPRGLDNEQFF | TGCGCCAGCAGCCCGAGAGGGCTCGACAATGAGCAGTTCTTC
TRBJ2-7 | 14 | TRBD2 | once | TRBV2 | CASSDPGLAGEQYF | TGTGCCAGCAGTGACCCGGGACTAGCGGGTGAGCAGTACTTC
TRBJ1-5 | 16 | . | . | TRBV19 | CSSSLTTDYLDQPQHF | TGTTCCAGTAGTCTTACAACAGATTACCTCGATCAGCCCCAGCATTTT
TRBJ2-2 | 19 | TRBD2 | . | TRBV19 | CASSKRTSGRDLNTGELFF | TGTGCCAGTAGTAAACGGACTAGCGGGAGGGATCTGAACACCGGGGAGCTGTTTTTT
TRBJ2-5 | 14 | . | once | TRBV7-3 | CASSQSRVQETQYF | TGTGCCAGCAGCCAATCGCGGGTCCAAGAGACCCAGTACTTC
TRBJ2-3 | 13 | . | . | TRBV6-4 | CASSDQGGDTQYF | TGTGCCAGCAGTGACCAAGGAGGAGATACGCAGTATTTT
TRBJ2-1 | 17 | . | . | TRBV3-1/TRBV3-2 | CASSQGRRGRSYNEQFF | TGTGCCAGCAGCCAAGGTAGGCGGGGACGCTCCTACAATGAGCAGTTCTTC
TRBJ1-4 | 15 | . | . | TRBV6-5 | CASSYHRAANEKLFF | TGTGCCAGCAGTTATCACAGGGCAGCTAATGAAAAACTGTTTTTT
TRBJ2-7 | 11 | . | . | TRBV12-3/TRBV12-4 | CASSFRDEQYF | TGTGCCAGCAGCTTCAGGGACGAGCAGTACTTC
TRBJ1-1 | 14 | . | once | TRBV4-3 | CASSREGWGAEAFF | TGCGCCAGCAGCCGAGAGGGGTGGGGGGCTGAAGCTTTCTTT
TRBJ2-6 | 16 | . | . | TRBV19 | CASSLTGLSGANVLTF | TGTGCCAGTAGCCTTACAGGCCTCTCTGGGGCCAACGTCCTGACTTTC
TRBJ2-5 | 15 | . | . | TRBV6-5 | CASSHRTTQGETQYF | TGTGCCAGCAGTCACCGGACCACACAGGGTGAGACCCAGTACTTC
TRBJ2-1 | 14 | TRBD2 | . | TRBV7-9 | CASSLGRLAGDQFF | TGTGCCAGCAGCTTGGGTCGACTAGCGGGAGACCAGTTCTTC
TRBJ2-7 | 13 | . | . | TRBV19 | CASSRAGLDEQYF | TGTGCCAGTAGTAGGGCGGGACTTGACGAGCAGTACTTC
TRBJ1-5 | 14 | TRBD1 | . | TRBV6-5 | CASDSGTAYQPQHF | TGTGCCAGTGACTCCGGGACAGCATATCAGCCCCAGCATTTT
TRBJ1-2 | 12 | . | . | TRBV30 | CAWSGQNYGYTF | TGTGCCTGGAGCGGACAGAACTATGGCTACACCTTC
TRBJ2-7 | 14 | . | few | TRBV5-1 | CASSLWQGSYEQYF | TGCGCCAGCAGCTTGTGGCAGGGGTCCTACGAGCAGTACTTC
TRBJ2-6 | 15 | TRBD2 | . | TRBV5-5 | CASRLAGAGANVLTF | TGTGCCAGCAGACTAGCGGGAGCTGGGGCCAACGTCCTGACTTTC
TRBJ2-5 | 15 | TRBD2 | . | TRBV7-6 | CASSKRTSGEETQYF | TGTGCCAGCAGCAAAAGGACTAGCGGAGAAGAGACCCAGTACTTC
TRBJ1-5 | 13 | . | once | TRBV10-3 | CAIKRQEDQPQHF | TGTGCCATCAAACGACAGGAGGATCAGCCCCAGCATTTT
TRBJ1-1 | 15 | . | . | TRBV19 | CATLPNGGRNTEAFF | TGTGCCACCCTTCCAAATGGAGGAAGGAACACTGAAGCTTTCTTT
TRBJ2-1 | 15 | . | . | TRBV7-2 | CASSLAGAPYNEQFF | TGTGCCAGCAGCTTAGCGGGGGCCCCTTACAATGAGCAGTTCTTC
TRBJ2-2 | 16 | TRBD1 | . | TRBV5-1 | CASSGTGTGFPGELFF | TGCGCCAGCAGCGGAACCGGGACAGGTTTTCCCGGGGAGCTGTTTTTT
TRBJ1-2 | 15 | . | few | TRBV27 | CASSLSIVGRDGYTF | TGTGCCAGCAGTTTATCCATTGTAGGCAGGGATGGCTACACCTTC
TRBJ1-1 | 14 | . | . | TRBV30 | CAWSQGLQNTEAFF | TGTGCCTGGAGCCAGGGACTCCAGAACACTGAAGCTTTCTTT
TRBJ1-5 | 16 | . | . | TRBV24-1 | CATSEGGAGGNQPQHF | TGTGCCACCAGTGAGGGGGGGGCAGGGGGCAATCAGCCCCAGCATTTT
TRBJ1-1 | 15 | . | . | TRBV19 | CASSTLGGGSTEAFF | TGTGCCAGTAGTACCCTTGGGGGAGGTTCGACTGAAGCTTTCTTT
TRBJ1-1 | 13 | . | . | TRBV11-1 | CASSWGGNTEAFF | TGTGCCAGCAGTTGGGGGGGGAACACTGAAGCTTTCTTT
TRBJ1-2 | 13 | TRBD1 | once | TRBV28 | CASSEGQNYGYTF | TGTGCCAGCAGTGAGGGACAGAACTATGGCTACACCTTC
TRBJ1-1 | 14 | TRBD1 | . | TRBV7-6 | CASSSTTGGTEAFF | TGTGCCAGCAGCTCAACAACAGGGGGGACTGAAGCTTTCTTT
TRBJ1-5 | 13 | . | . | TRBV10-3 | CAITGGQGQPQHF | TGTGCCATCACGGGGGGTCAAGGTCAGCCCCAGCATTTT
TRBJ2-1 | 13 | TRBD1 | . | TRBV3-1/TRBV3-2 | CASSQFTGVEQFF | TGTGCCAGCAGCCAGTTCACAGGGGTCGAGCAGTTCTTC
TRBJ2-1 | 14 | TRBD1 | . | TRBV2 | CASTGTGDYNEQFF | TGTGCCAGCACCGGGACAGGGGATTACAATGAGCAGTTCTTC
TRBJ2-2 | 17 | TRBD2 | . | TRBV7-9 | CASSFGTSGTNTGELFF | TGTGCCAGCAGCTTTGGGACTAGCGGAACGAACACCGGGGAGCTGTTTTTT